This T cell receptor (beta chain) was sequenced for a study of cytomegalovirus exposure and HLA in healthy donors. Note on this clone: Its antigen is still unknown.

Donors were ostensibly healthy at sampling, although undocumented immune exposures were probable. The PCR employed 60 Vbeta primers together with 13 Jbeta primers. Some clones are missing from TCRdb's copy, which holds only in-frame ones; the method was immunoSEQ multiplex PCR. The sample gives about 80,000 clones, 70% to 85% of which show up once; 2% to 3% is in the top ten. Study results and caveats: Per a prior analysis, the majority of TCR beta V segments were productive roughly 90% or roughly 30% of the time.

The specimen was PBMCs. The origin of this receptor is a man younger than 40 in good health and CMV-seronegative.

DNA for the CDR3: TGCGCCAGCAGTAGTAACCACCCGGGTGAAAAACTGTTTTTT. This gives the protein CASSSNHPGEKLFF. The V and J genes are TRBV5-1 and TRBJ1-4; D gene unclear. Germline CDR1 SGHRS, CDR2 YFSETQ. Trimming stripped 5 bases from V and 7 bases from J, with 15 bases between. CDR3 length: 14 residues. The full variable domain, rest sourced from reference TRBV5-1 and TRBJ1-4, is KAGVTQTPRYLIKTRGQQVTLSCSPISGHRSVSWYQQTPGQGLQFLFEYFSETQRNKGNFPGRFSGRQFSNSRSEMNVSTLELGDSALYLCASSSNHPGEKLFFGSGTQLSVL.